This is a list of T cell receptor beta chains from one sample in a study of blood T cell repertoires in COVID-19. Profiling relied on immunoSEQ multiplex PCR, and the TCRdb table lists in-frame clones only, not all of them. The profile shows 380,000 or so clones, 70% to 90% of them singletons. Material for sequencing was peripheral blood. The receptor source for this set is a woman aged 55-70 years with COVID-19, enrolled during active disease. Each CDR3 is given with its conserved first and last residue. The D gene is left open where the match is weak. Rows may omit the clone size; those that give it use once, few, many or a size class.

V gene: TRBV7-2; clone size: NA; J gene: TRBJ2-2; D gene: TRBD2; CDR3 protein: CASSPSQRGGYGELFF; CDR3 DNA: TGTGCCAGCAGCCCATCCCAGCGGGGGGGCTACGGGGAGCTGTTTTTT
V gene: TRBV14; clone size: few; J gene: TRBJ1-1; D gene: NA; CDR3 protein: CASSQDPYTEAFF; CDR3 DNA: TGTGCCAGCAGCCAAGATCCCTACACTGAAGCTTTCTTT
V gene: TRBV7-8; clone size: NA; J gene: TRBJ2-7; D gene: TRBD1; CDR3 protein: CASSLLEGQGEPSHEQYF; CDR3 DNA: TGTGCCAGCAGCTTACTCGAGGGACAGGGAGAACCTAGCCACGAGCAGTACTTC
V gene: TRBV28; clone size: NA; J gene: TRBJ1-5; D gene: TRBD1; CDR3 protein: CASSLGQEIQPQHF; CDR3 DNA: TGTGCCAGCAGTTTGGGACAGGAGATTCAGCCCCAGCATTTT
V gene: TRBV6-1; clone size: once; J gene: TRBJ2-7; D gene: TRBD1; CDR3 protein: CASSAPSAGQGSYEQYF; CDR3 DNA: TGTGCCAGCAGTGCCCCCTCCGCGGGACAGGGGTCCTACGAGCAGTACTTC
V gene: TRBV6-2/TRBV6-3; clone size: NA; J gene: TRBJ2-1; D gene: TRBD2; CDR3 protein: CASSYPSGGYNEQFF; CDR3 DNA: TGTGCCAGCAGTTACCCTAGCGGGGGTTACAATGAGCAGTTCTTC
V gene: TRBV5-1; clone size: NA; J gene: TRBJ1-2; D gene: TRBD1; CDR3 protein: CASSLNRDRPAF; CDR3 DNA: TGCGCCAGCAGCTTAAACCGGGACAGGCCTGCCTTC
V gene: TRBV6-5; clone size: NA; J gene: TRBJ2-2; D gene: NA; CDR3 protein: CASSPRGYGELFF; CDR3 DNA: TGTGCCAGCAGTCCTCGGGGTTACGGGGAGCTGTTTTTT
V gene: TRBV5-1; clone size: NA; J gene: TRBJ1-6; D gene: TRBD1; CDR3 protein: CASSSQPTGQGGSNNSPLHF; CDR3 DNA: TGCGCCAGCAGCTCACAACCGACGGGACAGGGTGGATCAAATAATTCACCCCTCCACTTT
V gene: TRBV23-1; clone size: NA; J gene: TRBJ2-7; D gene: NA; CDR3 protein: CASSPAKPSSYEQYF; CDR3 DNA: TGCGCCAGCAGTCCCGCAAAGCCTAGCTCCTACGAGCAGTACTTC
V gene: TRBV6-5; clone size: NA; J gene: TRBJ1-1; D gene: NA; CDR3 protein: CASSYSGLMNTEAFF; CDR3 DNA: TGTGCCAGCAGTTACTCGGGGCTAATGAACACTGAAGCTTTCTTT
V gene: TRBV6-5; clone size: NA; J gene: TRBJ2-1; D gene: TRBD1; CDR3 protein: CASRTGVVNNEQFF; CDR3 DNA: TGTGCCAGCAGAACAGGGGTGGTCAACAATGAGCAGTTCTTC
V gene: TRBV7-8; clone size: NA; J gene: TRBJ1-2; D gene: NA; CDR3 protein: CASSSQKGVNYGYTF; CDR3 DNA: TGTGCCAGCAGCTCACAAAAAGGGGTTAACTATGGCTACACCTTC
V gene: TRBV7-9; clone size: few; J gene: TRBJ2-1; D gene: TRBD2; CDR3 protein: CASSLASGGYREQFF; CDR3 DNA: TGTGCCAGCAGCTTAGCTAGCGGGGGGTACCGTGAGCAGTTCTTC
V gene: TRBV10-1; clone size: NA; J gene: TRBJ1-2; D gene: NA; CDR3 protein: CASPNDYGYTF; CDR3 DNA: TGCGCCAGCCCTAACGACTATGGCTACACCTTC
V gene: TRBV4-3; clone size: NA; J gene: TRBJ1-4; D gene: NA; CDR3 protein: CASSQLHNNEKLFF; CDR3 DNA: TGCGCCAGCAGCCAATTGCACAATAATGAAAAACTGTTTTTT
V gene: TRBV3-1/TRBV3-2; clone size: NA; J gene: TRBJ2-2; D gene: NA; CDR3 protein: CASSRVAFDTGELFF; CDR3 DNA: TGTGCCAGCAGCCGAGTTGCGTTCGACACCGGGGAGCTGTTTTTT
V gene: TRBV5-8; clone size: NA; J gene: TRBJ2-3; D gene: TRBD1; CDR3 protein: CASPEHHRGRSTDTQYF; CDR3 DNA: TGTGCCAGCCCAGAACATCACAGGGGGCGAAGCACAGATACGCAGTATTTT
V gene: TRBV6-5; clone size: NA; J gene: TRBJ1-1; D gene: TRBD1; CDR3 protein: CASSYNGQGNTEAFF; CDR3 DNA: TGTGCCAGCAGTTATAACGGACAGGGTAACACTGAAGCTTTCTTT
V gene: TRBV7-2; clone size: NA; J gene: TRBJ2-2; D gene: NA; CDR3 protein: CASSASKGAGELFF; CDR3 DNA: TGTGCCAGCAGCGCCTCGAAGGGAGCCGGGGAGCTGTTTTTT
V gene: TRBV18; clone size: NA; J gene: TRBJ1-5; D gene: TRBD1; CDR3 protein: CASSENDRASGQPQHF; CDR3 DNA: TGTGCCAGCTCAGAGAACGACAGGGCCTCAGGCCAGCCCCAGCATTTT
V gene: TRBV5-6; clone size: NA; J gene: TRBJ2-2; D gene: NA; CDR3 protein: CASSLLTYNTGELFF; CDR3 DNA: TGTGCCAGCAGCTTATTGACTTACAACACCGGGGAGCTGTTTTTT
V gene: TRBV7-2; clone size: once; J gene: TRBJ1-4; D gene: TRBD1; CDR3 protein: CASSLVTGEEKLFF; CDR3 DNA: TGTGCCAGCAGCTTAGTAACAGGGGAGGAAAAACTGTTTTTT
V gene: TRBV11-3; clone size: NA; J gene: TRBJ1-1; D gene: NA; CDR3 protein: CASSLGYSNTEAFF; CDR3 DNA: TGTGCCAGCAGCTTAGGTTACTCAAACACTGAAGCTTTCTTT
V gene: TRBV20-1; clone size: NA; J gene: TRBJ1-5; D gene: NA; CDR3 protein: CSASHQPQHF; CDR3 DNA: TGCAGTGCCTCCCATCAGCCCCAGCATTTT
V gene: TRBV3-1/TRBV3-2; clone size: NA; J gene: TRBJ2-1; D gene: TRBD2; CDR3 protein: CASSQDSGGENEQFF; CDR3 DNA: TGTGCCAGCAGCCAAGATAGCGGGGGGGAAAATGAGCAGTTCTTC
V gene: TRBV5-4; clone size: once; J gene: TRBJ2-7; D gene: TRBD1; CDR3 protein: CASSPWTGISDEQYF; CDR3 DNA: TGTGCCAGCAGCCCCTGGACAGGGATCAGCGACGAGCAGTACTTC
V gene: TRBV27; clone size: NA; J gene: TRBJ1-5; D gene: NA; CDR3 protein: CASSSNRVGPYSNQPQHF; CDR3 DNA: TGTGCCAGCAGTTCAAACAGGGTAGGGCCCTATAGCAATCAGCCCCAGCATTTT
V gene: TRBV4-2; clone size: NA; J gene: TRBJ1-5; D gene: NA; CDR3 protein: CASSQDSLGQPQHF; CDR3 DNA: TGTGCCAGCAGCCAAGATTCTCTGGGCCAGCCCCAGCATTTT
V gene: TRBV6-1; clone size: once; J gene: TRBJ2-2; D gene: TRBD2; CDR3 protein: CASSEVGSGDGELFF; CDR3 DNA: TGTGCCAGCAGTGAAGTGGGTAGCGGGGACGGGGAGCTGTTTTTT
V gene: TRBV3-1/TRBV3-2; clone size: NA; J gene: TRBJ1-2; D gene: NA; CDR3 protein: CASSQRQSFNYGYTF; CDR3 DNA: TGTGCCAGCAGCCAAAGACAGAGTTTTAACTATGGCTACACCTTC
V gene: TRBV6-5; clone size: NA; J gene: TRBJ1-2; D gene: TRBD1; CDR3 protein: CASSYDRVNYGYTF; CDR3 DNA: TGTGCCAGCAGTTACGACAGGGTGAACTATGGCTACACCTTC
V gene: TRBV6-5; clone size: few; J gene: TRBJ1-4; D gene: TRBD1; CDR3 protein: CASSPGQGLNEKLFF; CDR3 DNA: TGTGCCAGCAGTCCAGGACAGGGACTTAATGAAAAACTGTTTTTT
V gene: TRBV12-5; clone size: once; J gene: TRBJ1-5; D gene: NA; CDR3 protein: CASGLVISAYMENFQPQHF; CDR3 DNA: TGTGCTAGTGGTTTGGTAATCTCCGCCTACATGGAGAACTTTCAGCCCCAGCATTTT
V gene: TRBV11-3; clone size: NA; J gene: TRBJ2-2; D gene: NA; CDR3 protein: CASSKGPNTGELFF; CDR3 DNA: TGTGCCAGCAGCAAGGGGCCGAACACCGGGGAGCTGTTTTTT
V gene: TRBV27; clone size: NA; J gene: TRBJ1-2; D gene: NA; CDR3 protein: CASSKAASNGYTF; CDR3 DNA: TGTGCCAGCAGCAAAGCCGCGAGTAATGGCTACACCTTC
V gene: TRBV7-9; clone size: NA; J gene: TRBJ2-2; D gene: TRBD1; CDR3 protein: CASSRDRGYTGELFF; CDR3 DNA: TGTGCCAGCAGTCGCGACAGGGGTTACACCGGGGAGCTGTTTTTT
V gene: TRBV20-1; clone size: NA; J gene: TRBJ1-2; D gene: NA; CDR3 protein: CSARVEGGYTF; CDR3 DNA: TGCAGTGCTAGAGTGGAGGGGGGCTACACCTTC
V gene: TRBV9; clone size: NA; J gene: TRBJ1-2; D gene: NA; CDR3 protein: CASSRGQPPTNYGYTF; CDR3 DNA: TGTGCCAGCAGCCGCGGACAGCCCCCGACTAACTATGGCTACACCTTC
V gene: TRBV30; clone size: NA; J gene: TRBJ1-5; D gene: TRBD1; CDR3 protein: CAWGSGGGDQPQHF; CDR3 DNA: TGTGCCTGGGGTAGTGGAGGGGGCGATCAGCCCCAGCATTTT
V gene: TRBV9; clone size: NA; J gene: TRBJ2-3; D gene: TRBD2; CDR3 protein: CASSTGLAGRTDTQYF; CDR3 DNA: TGTGCCAGCAGCACGGGACTAGCGGGGCGCACAGATACGCAGTATTTT
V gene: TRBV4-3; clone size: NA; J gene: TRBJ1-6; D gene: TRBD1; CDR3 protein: CASSATGAGSPLHF; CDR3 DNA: TGCGCCAGCAGCGCCACAGGGGCAGGATCACCCCTCCACTTT
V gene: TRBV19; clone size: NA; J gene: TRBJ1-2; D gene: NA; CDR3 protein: CASSPTALRGYTF; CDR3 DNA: TGTGCCAGTAGTCCGACGGCTCTGAGGGGCTACACCTTC
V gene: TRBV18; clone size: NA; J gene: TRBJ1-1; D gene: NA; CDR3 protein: CASSPHRDTEAFF; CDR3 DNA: TGTGCCAGCTCACCCCACCGGGACACTGAAGCTTTCTTT
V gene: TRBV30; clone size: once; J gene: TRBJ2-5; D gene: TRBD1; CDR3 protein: CAWSPGTAPLQETQYF; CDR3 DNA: TGTGCCTGGAGTCCCGGGACAGCGCCTCTCCAAGAGACCCAGTACTTC
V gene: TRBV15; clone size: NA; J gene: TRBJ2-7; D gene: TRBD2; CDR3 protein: CATTLAGGTYEQYF; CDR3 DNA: TGTGCCACCACCCTAGCGGGGGGCACCTACGAGCAGTACTTC
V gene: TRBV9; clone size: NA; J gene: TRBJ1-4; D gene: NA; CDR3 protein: CASSLEGLSEKLFF; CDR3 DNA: TGTGCCAGCAGCCTTGAGGGCCTCTCGGAAAAACTGTTTTTT
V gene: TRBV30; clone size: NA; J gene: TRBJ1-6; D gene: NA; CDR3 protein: CAWSAVPSPLHF; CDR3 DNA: TGTGCCTGGAGTGCTGTCCCTTCACCCCTCCACTTT
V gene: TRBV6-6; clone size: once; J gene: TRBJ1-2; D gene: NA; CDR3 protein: CASNGLSAVTNYGYTF; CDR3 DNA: TGTGCCAGCAACGGACTGTCGGCAGTTACTAACTATGGCTACACCTTC
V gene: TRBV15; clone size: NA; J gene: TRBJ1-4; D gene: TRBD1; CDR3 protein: CATSRSRTGVGEKLFF; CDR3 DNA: TGTGCCACCAGCAGATCCCGGACAGGGGTTGGAGAAAAACTGTTTTTT
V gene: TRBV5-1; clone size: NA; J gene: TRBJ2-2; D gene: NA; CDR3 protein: CASSAGRGTITGELFF; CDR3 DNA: TGCGCCAGCAGTGCCGGGCGGGGAACAATCACCGGGGAGCTGTTTTTT
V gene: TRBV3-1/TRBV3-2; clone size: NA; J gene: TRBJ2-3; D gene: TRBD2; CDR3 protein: CASSLGLAVADTQYF; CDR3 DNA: TGTGCCAGCAGCCTTGGGCTAGCGGTGGCAGATACGCAGTATTTT
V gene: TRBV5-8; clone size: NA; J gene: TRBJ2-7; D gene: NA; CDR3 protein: CASSLAGEQYF; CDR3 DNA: TGTGCCAGCAGCTTGGCGGGGGAGCAGTACTTC
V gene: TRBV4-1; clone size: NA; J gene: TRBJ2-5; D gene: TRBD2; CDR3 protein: CASSQFLAGDGTQYF; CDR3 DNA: TGCGCCAGCAGCCAATTTCTAGCGGGGGACGGGACCCAGTACTTC
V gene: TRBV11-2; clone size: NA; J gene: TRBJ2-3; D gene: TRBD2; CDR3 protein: CASYPRGGAFADTQYF; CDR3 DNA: TGTGCCTCCTACCCTCGCGGGGGGGCCTTTGCCGATACGCAGTATTTT
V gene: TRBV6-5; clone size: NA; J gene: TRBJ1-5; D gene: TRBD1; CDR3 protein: CASRGQGNGNQPQHF; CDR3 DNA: TGTGCCAGCAGGGGACAGGGGAATGGCAATCAGCCCCAGCATTTT
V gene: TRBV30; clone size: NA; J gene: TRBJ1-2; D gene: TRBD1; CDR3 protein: CAWTPTGVGGYTF; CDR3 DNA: TGTGCCTGGACCCCCACAGGGGTTGGCGGCTACACCTTC
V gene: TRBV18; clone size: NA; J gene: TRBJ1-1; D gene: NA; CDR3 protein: CASSPGGVNTEAFF; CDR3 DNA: TGTGCCAGCTCCCCGGGGGGGGTGAACACTGAAGCTTTCTTT
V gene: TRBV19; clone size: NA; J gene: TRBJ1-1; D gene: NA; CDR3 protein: CASSDGGDTEAFF; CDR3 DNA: TGTGCCAGTTCGGACGGCGGGGACACTGAAGCTTTCTTT